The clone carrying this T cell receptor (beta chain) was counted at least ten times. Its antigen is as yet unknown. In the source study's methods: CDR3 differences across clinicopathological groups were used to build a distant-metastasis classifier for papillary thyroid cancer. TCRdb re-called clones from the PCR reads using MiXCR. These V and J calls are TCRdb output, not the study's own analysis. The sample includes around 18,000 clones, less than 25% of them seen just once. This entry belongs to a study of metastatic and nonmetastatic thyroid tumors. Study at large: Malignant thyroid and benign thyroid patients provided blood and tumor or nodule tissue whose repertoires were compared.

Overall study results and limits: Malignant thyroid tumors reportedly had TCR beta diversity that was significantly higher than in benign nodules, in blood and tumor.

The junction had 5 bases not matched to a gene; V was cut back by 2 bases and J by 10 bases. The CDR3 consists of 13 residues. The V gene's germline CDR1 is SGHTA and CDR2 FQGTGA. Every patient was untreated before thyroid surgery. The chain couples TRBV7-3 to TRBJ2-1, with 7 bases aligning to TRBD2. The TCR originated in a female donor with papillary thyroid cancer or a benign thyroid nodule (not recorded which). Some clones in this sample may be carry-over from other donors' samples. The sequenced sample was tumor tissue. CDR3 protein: CASSLGRESEQFF. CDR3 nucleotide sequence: TGTGCCAGCAGCTTAGGGCGGGAGAGCGAGCAGTTCTTC.